This T cell receptor beta chain was identified in a study of beta chain features in type 1 diabetes. Study overall: No age, gender or cell yield differences were seen between patients and healthy donors.

Every donor had blood drawn once into heparin, approximately 120 mL on average. V lost 4 bases and J lost 11, with 12 bases in between. The CDR3 length is 13 residues. Germline CDR1 SNHLY, CDR2 FYNNEI. Comments on this clone: As yet, its antigen is unknown.

Reverse transcribing all isolated RNA meant expressed TCRB transcripts were sequenced. Clones were read by immunoSEQ multiplex PCR, and TCRdb kept only the in-frame ones, dropping some. This repertoire shows some 130,000 clones, around 9% found once; its top ten account for under 0.9%. Findings of the study overall: Amplification by PCR could prefer shorter templates, with the same effect in patients and controls. The influence of HLA type on TCRB rearrangement stayed undetermined. The study found moderately but significantly shorter TCRB CDR3s in all four CD4+ subsets of Type 1 diabetes patients.

The sample was central memory CD4+ T cells from blood. The sequence came from a man younger than 40 with type 1 diabetes. This rearrangement joins TRBV2 to TRBJ1-6, with unresolved D. The CDR3 here is CASSGEMEAPLHF. The CDR3 coding sequence is TGTGCCAGCAGTGGGGAGATGGAGGCACCCCTCCACTTT.